Following are 18 T cell receptor beta chains from one sample sequenced in a study of a mutant IDH1 vaccine in newly diagnosed glioma. These receptors are not linked to any known antigen. Sequenced by immunoSEQ multiplex PCR; TCRdb stores in-frame clones only, minus some. The table records 53,000 or so clones, under 85% of them present only once. The time point here: week 35, safety follow-up. In the vaccine, a single dose held 300 ug of the mutant IDH1 20-mer peptide, along with topical imiquimod. This specimen consisted of PBMCs, obtained from a glioma patient whose treatment included an IDH1 peptide vaccine. These receptor sequences come from a man in his forties with glioma.

In its sample, this clone was seen once. The V call is TRBV9, the J call TRBJ1-6; no definite D call. The CDR3 totals 16 residues. Trimming shortened V by 3 bases and J by 2 bases, and 12 bases separated the two germline ends. Germline CDR1 SGDLS, CDR2 YYNGEE. This CDR3 reads CASSDGSHPYNSPLHF. The CDR3 DNA is TGTGCCAGCAGCGACGGGAGTCACCCCTATAATTCACCCCTCCACTTT.

The chain recombines TRBV7-9 with TRBJ2-7; D may be TRBD1 or TRBD2 (5 bases each). Germline lookup yields CDR1 SEHNR and CDR2 FQNEAQ (reference sequence). CDR3 length: 15 amino acids. V lost 3 bases and J lost 2, with 14 bases in between. The CDR3 nucleotides are TGTGCCAGCAGCTTCCCGGGGACGGTAACCTACGAGCAGTACTTC. This translates into CASSFPGTVTYEQYF.

The chain links TRBV4-1 to TRBJ2-4, with no clear D. Germline CDR1 reads MGHRA; CDR2 reads YSYEKL. V lost 0 bases and J 8 bases, leaving 17 bases between the germline ends. This CDR3 comprises 16 residues. For the CDR3, the DNA is TGCGCCAGCAGCCAAGAACCCCTGGGCCTGTTCGACATTCAGTACTTC. Its translation is CASSQEPLGLFDIQYF.

This chain uses TRBV13 with TRBJ2-3; D possibly corresponds to TRBD2 (6 bases). Trimming shortened V by 3 bases and J by 0 bases, and 7 bases separated the two germline ends. The CDR3 length is 14 residues. Germline CDR1 PRHDT, CDR2 FYEKMQ (reference sequence). The CDR3 DNA sequence: TGTGCCAGCAGCTTGGGGACTAGCACAGATACGCAGTATTTT. Encoded protein: CASSLGTSTDTQYF.

The gene calls are TRBV7-9 and TRBJ2-7; 9 bases align to TRBD2. V was clipped by 0 bases and J by 2 bases; unmatched bases: 2. Germline values: CDR1 SEHNR, CDR2 FQNEAQ (reference sequence). CDR3 size: 15 residues. The CDR3 DNA is TGTGCCAGCAGCTTAGCGCTAGCGGGGCCCTACGAGCAGTACTTC. Amino acid sequence: CASSLALAGPYEQYF.

The sample holds a few counts of this clone. V and J are TRBV7-9 and TRBJ2-1; D is perhaps TRBD2 (7 bases). Germline V gene lookup returns CDR1 SEHNR and CDR2 FQNEAQ (reference sequence). V was pared by 2 bases and J by 10 bases, with 21 bases between. This CDR3 region has 16 residues. This chain's CDR3 is CASSLSLRGASTEQFF. The CDR3 DNA follows: TGTGCCAGCAGCTTATCATTACGGGGGGCCTCGACCGAGCAGTTCTTC.

This clone was counted only a few times. The chain employs TRBV5-1 and TRBJ1-1, with D perhaps matching TRBD1 (6 bases). V shed 2 bases and J shed 3 bases, with 8 bases lying between them. CDR3 size: 13 residues. Germline loops: CDR1 SGHRS, CDR2 YFSETQ. The CDR3 sequence is CASSFKGDTEAFF. As DNA, the CDR3 is TGCGCCAGCAGCTTTAAGGGGGACACTGAAGCTTTCTTT.

This chain uses TRBV13 with TRBJ1-2; TRBD1 agrees at 9 bases. The J segment lost 8 bases and the V segment lost 3 bases, leaving 10 bases of the junction unmatched. Germline lookup yields CDR1 PRHDT and CDR2 FYEKMQ (reference sequence). The CDR3 runs to 15 residues. CDR3 nucleotides: TGTGCCAGCAGCTTCGGGCTAGGGACAGGGAGCGGCTACACCTTC. Its translation is CASSFGLGTGSGYTF.

The chain couples TRBV4-1 to TRBJ2-7, with 7 bases fitting TRBD1. This CDR3 is 15 amino acids long. V was pared by 3 bases and J by 1 base, with 6 bases of the junction left unmatched. Germline loops: CDR1 MGHRA, CDR2 YSYEKL. The CDR3 DNA follows: TGCGCCAGCAGCCAGACCCGGGACAGTTCCTACGAGCAGTACTTC. Amino acids: CASSQTRDSSYEQYF.

The chain combines TRBV7-9 with TRBJ2-3; TRBD1 or TRBD2 may be the D gene (5 bases each). Trimming left V 2 bases short and J 4 bases short, with 13 bases between. CDR3 size: 15 residues. CDR1 SEHNR and CDR2 FQNEAQ come from the germline V gene (reference sequence). The CDR3 bases are TGTGCCAGCAGCTTATTGGGGGTGGGGGCAGATACGCAGTATTTT. Translating gives CASSLLGVGADTQYF.

V and J are TRBV7-7 and TRBJ2-2, with D maybe TRBD1 (6 bases). The CDR3 sequence is 15 residues long. The germline V gene encodes CDR1 SSHAT and CDR2 FNYEAQ (reference sequence). The germline V and J ends were trimmed by 3 bases and 2 bases, with 10 bases remaining between them. CDR3 amino acids: CASSLDSLNTGELFF. The CDR3 DNA reads as TGTGCCAGCAGCTTGGACAGCCTTAACACCGGGGAGCTGTTTTTT. Looking up the rest from reference TRBV7-7 and TRBJ2-2 gives the full variable domain: GAGVSQSPRYKVTKRGQDVTLRCDPISSHATLYWYQQALGQGPEFLTYFNYEAQPDKSGLPSDRFSAERPEGSISTLTIQRTEQRDSAMYRCASSLDSLNTGELFFGEGSRLTVL.

The rearrangement joins TRBV5-1 to TRBJ1-1; D not certain. V lost 0 bases to trimming and J lost 11 bases, with 11 bases between them. The germline V gene encodes CDR1 SGHRS and CDR2 YFSETQ. The CDR3 is made up of 12 amino acids. The CDR3 reads CASSLEGPGAFF. The DNA of the CDR3 is TGCGCCAGCAGCTTGGAAGGACCTGGGGCTTTCTTT.

The chain is built from TRBV7-8 and TRBJ2-5; 8 nucleotides agree with TRBD1. The CDR3 extends over 16 amino acids. Germline CDR1 reads SGHVS; CDR2 reads FQNEAQ. V lost 4 bases to trimming and J lost 1 base; unmatched junction nucleotides: 8. CDR3 sequence reads: CASSSRTGTSQETQYF. CDR3 DNA sequence: TGTGCCAGCAGCTCGAGGACAGGGACTTCCCAAGAGACCCAGTACTTC.

This sequence joins TRBV5-1 and TRBJ2-2, with D tentatively TRBD2 (5 bases). V lost 0 bases, J lost 2 bases, and 11 bases lay in between. This CDR3 contains 16 residues. Germline CDR1 reads SGHRS; CDR2 reads YFSETQ. The CDR3 DNA follows: TGCGCCAGCAGCTTGGAAAGCGGCCAAAACACCGGGGAGCTGTTTTTT. It encodes CASSLESGQNTGELFF. The complete variable domain, with remaining parts taken from reference TRBV5-1 and TRBJ2-2, reads KAGVTQTPRYLIKTRGQQVTLSCSPISGHRSVSWYQQTPGQGLQFLFEYFSETQRNKGNFPGRFSGRQFSNSRSEMNVSTLELGDSALYLCASSLESGQNTGELFFGEGSRLTVL.

The chain employs TRBV19 and TRBJ2-5; D gene ambiguous. CDR3 length equals 13 residues. Trimming cost V 2 bases and J 2 bases, with 6 bases left between them. Germline loops: CDR1 LNHDA, CDR2 SQIVND (reference sequence). CDR3 amino acids: CASSISVQETQYF. In DNA, the CDR3 is TGTGCCAGTAGTATATCAGTTCAAGAGACCCAGTACTTC.

The genes are TRBV27 and TRBJ1-6; the D gene is possibly TRBD1 (6 bases). This CDR3 has 14 amino acids. The germline gives CDR1 MNHEY, CDR2 SMNVEV (reference sequence). The germline V and J ends were trimmed by 6 bases and 5 bases, with 11 bases remaining between them. The CDR3 sequence: CASRQGQNNSPLHF. The CDR3 DNA follows: TGTGCCAGCAGGCAAGGACAGAATAATTCACCCCTCCACTTT.

The V call is TRBV5-4, the J call TRBJ1-3, with D possibly being TRBD1 (6 bases). Germline-derived CDR1 and CDR2 are SGHNT and YYREEE (reference sequence). The CDR3 has 17 residues. The ends were cut back, 4 bases at V and 2 bases at J, with 19 bases in the middle. In DNA, the CDR3 is TGTGCCAGCAGCGCGGACAGACCGGGACAAACTGGAAACACCATATATTTT. Translation gives CASSADRPGQTGNTIYF.

Only one count was recorded for this clone. CDR3 in DNA: TGTGCCAGCAGCGATGGGTGGGGGGGGAACACTGAAGCTTTCTTT. As protein: CASSDGWGGNTEAFF. The chain recombines TRBV9 with TRBJ1-1, with D perhaps TRBD1 (5 bases). Germline assignment: CDR1 SGDLS and CDR2 YYNGEE. V was pared by 3 bases and J by 1 base, with 13 bases between. The CDR3 runs 15 residues.